The clone carrying this T cell receptor (beta chain) showed up just a few times. Noted treatment: preoperative locoregional IRX-2 cytokine immunotherapy. The sample belongs to a study of preoperative IRX-2 immunotherapy in early breast cancer. Assay: immunoSEQ multiplex PCR; the TCRdb copy retains only in-frame clones and omits some. The sample includes just under 4,000 clones, 60% to 80% of them seen just once. V lost 6 bases to trimming and J lost 4 bases; unmatched junction nucleotides: 6. From germline, CDR1 is MDHEN and CDR2 SYDVKM. CDR3 length: 14 residues. The source is a human donor with breast cancer. This chain connects TRBV28 to TRBJ2-7, with 10 bases lining up with TRBD2. The source material was tumor tissue, sampled after IRX-2 immunotherapy. The CDR3 DNA reads as TGTGCCAGCAGGGGAGCGGGAGGGCATTACGAGCAGTACTTC. It specifies CASRGAGGHYEQYF.